This T cell receptor (beta chain) was retrieved from a study of cytomegalovirus exposure and HLA in healthy donors. Study at large: An early release of data contained 75 million to 100 million unique TCRs, which came from HLA-typed donors. Study results and caveats: By a later analysis, the bulk of CMV-associated TCR beta chains appeared HLA-restricted. The authors considered a cluster of highly shared sequence variants likely to be a sequencing artifact. Roughly uniform depth of sequencing across donors was assumed in presence/absence analyses.

Of note for this clone: The antigen remains undetermined.

PCR involved 60 Vbeta and 13 Jbeta primers. Some clones are missing from TCRdb's copy, which holds only in-frame ones; the method was immunoSEQ multiplex PCR. This sample carries around 140,000 clones, with 1.5% to 2% going to the ten biggest clones. The J segment lost 0 bases and the V segment lost 5 bases, leaving 6 bases of the junction unmatched. Germline V gene sequence: CDR1 LNHDA, CDR2 SQIVND (reference sequence). The CDR3 is made up of 17 amino acids. The sequenced material came from PBMCs. This sequence originates from a woman between 35 and 50 years old in good health and CMV-seropositive. The J gene is TRBJ2-1, the V gene TRBV19; 11 nucleotides align to TRBD1. The CDR3 nucleotides are TGTGCCAGTAGTGCTGGGACAGGGGGAAGCTCCTACAATGAGCAGTTCTTC. As protein: CASSAGTGGSSYNEQFF.